This TCR beta chain derives from a study of identical twins (dated by TCRdb to 2016 to 2017). For context, the study as a whole: The study deep-sequenced TCR alpha and beta repertoires from monozygotic twins, unrelated adults of various ages and cord blood to test whether fetal clonotypes persist. To rule out contamination, replicate twin experiments were performed at different times with different library preparation protocols. Study-wide conclusions, independent of this receptor: Fewer insertions were carried by abundant cord blood beta clonotypes, a similar but weaker trend appeared in young adult naive repertoires, and no such trend appeared in memory repertoires. In monozygotic twins, out-of-frame TCR alpha sharing was systematically underestimated by recombination models, although the models agreed with sharing between unrelated individuals. Out-of-frame TCR alpha sequences shared between twins showed an excess of low generation-probability sequences compared with coincidental sharing between unrelated individuals. Because the same donors could not be followed over many years, the conclusions relied on cross-sectional statistical analysis. The excess sharing between twins in beta out-of-frame sequences was weaker because fewer shared sequences reduced the signal-to-noise ratio. Invariant T cells such as MAIT and iNKT could partly confound zero-insertion analyses, although diverse VJ usage argued against such confounding for most clonotypes.

Every donor was a healthy Caucasian. The twin cohort comprised three pairs of female monozygotic twins, all aged roughly 18 to 30 years. RNA for TCR libraries was isolated from peripheral blood mononuclear cells. Turning to this clonotype: There is no known antigen for this receptor. No per-base quality is available; no much larger clone lies one base away.

V and J are truncated by 1 base and 2 bases respectively, leaving an intervening sequence of 7 bases. From a lookup of the germline V gene, CDR1 and CDR2 are SNHLY and FYNNEI. The CDR3, from cysteine to phenylalanine, totals 14 residues. Only the CDR3 DNA stays, 42 bases, in frame from base 1. Library generation was performed with 5' RACE. The instrument given in TCRdb is Illumina HiSeq 2000. Template switching introduced a universal primer binding site; the final cDNA contained a unique molecular identifier, enabling accurate counting of TCR cDNA molecules. Specific primers in the conserved constant-segment region were used to synthesize first-strand cDNA for TCR alpha and beta chains. To control for contamination, every cDNA library was double barcoded, receiving both a SMART-Mk sample barcode and Illumina barcodes. TruSeq adapter sequences and Illumina sample barcodes were added in two successive PCR steps. TCR alpha and beta cDNA libraries were sequenced on the Illumina HiSeq platform with custom primers. From the authors' description of their analysis: Unique molecular identifiers were extracted from raw reads with MiGEC, and CDR3 positions were determined with MiXCR. Recombination models were inferred per individual with the repgenHMM and IGoR tools using an EM algorithm. Shared clonotype analysis was performed with the tcR package in R, normalizing sharing by the product of cloneset sizes. Out-of-frame nonproductive sequences were analyzed to study raw recombination free of thymic and clonal selection effects. The public reads were reprocessed in TCRdb via fastp at Q25 and MiXCR, keeping in-frame beta chains. Rows matching on CDR3 protein sequence are summarized as one entry with the most common DNA and genes. TCRdb, rather than the study authors, made the V and J calls. The sample has a few hundred thousand distinct CDR3 sequences on record, 9.6% of them singletons. The top ten constitute approximately 3.2% of the sample.

These same records also appear under a second study, on yellow fever vaccine responses in identical twins. That second publication adds: According to the authors, in identical twins the way T cells responded to vaccination appeared partly convergent and partly personalized. In identical twins, the study followed T cell clones that responded to the vaccine with precision.

Sequencing was performed on PBMCs. This TCR came from a young woman in good health. The chain is encoded by TRBV2 joined to TRBJ2-3; no D segment can be confidently identified. CDR3 sequence: CASSEVSSTDTQYF. The DNA sequence is TGTGCCAGCAGTGAAGTCTCATCCACAGATACGCAGTATTTT.